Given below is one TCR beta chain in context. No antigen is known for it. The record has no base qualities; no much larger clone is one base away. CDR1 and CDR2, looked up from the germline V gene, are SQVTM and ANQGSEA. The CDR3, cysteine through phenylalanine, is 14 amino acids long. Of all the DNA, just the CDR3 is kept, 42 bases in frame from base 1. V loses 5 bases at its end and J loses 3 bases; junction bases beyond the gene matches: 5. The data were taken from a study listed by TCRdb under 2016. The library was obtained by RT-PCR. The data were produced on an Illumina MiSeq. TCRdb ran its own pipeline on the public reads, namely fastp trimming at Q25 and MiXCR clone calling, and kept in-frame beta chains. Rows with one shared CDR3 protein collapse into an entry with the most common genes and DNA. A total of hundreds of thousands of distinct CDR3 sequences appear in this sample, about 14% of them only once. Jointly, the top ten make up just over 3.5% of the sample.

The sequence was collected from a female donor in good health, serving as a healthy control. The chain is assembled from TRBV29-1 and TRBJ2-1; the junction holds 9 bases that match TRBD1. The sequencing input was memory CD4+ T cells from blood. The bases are TGCAGCGTTCCCGGACAGGGGTTCTACAATGAGCAGTTCTTC. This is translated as CSVPGQGFYNEQFF.